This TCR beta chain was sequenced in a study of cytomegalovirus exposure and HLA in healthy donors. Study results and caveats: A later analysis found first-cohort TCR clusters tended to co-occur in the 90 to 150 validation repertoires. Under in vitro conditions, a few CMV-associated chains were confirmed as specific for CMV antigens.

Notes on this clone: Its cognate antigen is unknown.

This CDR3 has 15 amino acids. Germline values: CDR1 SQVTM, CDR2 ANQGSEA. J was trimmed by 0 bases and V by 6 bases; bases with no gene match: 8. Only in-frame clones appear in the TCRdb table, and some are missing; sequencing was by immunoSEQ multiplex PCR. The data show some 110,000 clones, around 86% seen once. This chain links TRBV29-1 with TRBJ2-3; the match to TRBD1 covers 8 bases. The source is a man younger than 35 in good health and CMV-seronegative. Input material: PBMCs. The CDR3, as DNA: TGCAGCGTCCTTAGACAGGGGCGGAGCACAGATACGCAGTATTTT. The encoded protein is CSVLRQGRSTDTQYF.